What follows are 21 T cell receptor beta chains derived from one specimen sequenced in a study of STAT5B mutations in CD4+ large granular lymphocyte leukemia. Data came from immunoSEQ multiplex PCR; TCRdb stores just in-frame clones and leaves some out. Of 30,000 to 40,000 clones in the sample, around 76% were seen once. Material: CD4+ T cells from blood buffy coats. The receptor source for this set is a human donor in good health.

This clone showed up just a few times. The chain is built from TRBV5-4 and TRBJ1-1, with 7 bases fitting TRBD1. Losses at the gene ends were 0 bases for V and 3 bases for J; bases not matched to a gene: 2. This CDR3 is built from 14 residues. The germline V gene encodes CDR1 SGHNT and CDR2 YYREEE (reference sequence). The CDR3 sequence is CASSLVTGDTEAFF. The DNA for the CDR3 is TGTGCCAGCAGCTTGGTAACAGGGGACACTGAAGCTTTCTTT.

This clone was detected only a few times. V gene TRBV7-9 combines with J gene TRBJ1-1; TRBD1 agrees at 7 bases. The CDR3 is made up of 16 amino acids. Trimming took 5 bases from V and 0 from J; bases not matched to a gene: 9. The germline CDR1 and CDR2 sequences are SEHNR and FQNEAQ (reference sequence). CDR3 in amino acids: CASSGAVGTVNTEAFF. The CDR3 DNA follows: TGTGCCAGCAGCGGGGCGGTTGGGACAGTGAACACTGAAGCTTTCTTT.

This clone occurred once. The chain uses TRBV7-2 and TRBJ1-2; 9 bases are shared with TRBD1. The V segment lost 5 bases and the J segment 4 bases; nucleotides outside the gene matches: 2. The germline gives CDR1 SGHTA, CDR2 FQGNSA. This CDR3 contains 13 residues. As DNA, the CDR3 is TGTGCCAGCAGCCCGGGACAGGGCTATGGCTACACCTTC. Translated: CASSPGQGYGYTF.

The chain uses TRBV2 and TRBJ1-5; D possibly corresponds to TRBD1 (5 bases). V lost 4 bases and J lost 0, with 10 bases in between. The CDR3 length is 15 residues. Germline values: CDR1 SNHLY, CDR2 FYNNEI. The CDR3 loop is CASSAGGDSNQPQHF. CDR3 nucleotide sequence: TGTGCCAGCAGTGCTGGGGGAGATAGCAATCAGCCCCAGCATTTT.

The chain is built from TRBV18 and TRBJ2-3, with 7 nucleotides matching TRBD1. The CDR3 runs 14 residues. The V gene's germline CDR1 is KGHSH and CDR2 LQKENI. The junction had 4 bases not matched to a gene; V was cut back by 5 bases and J by 2 bases. The CDR3 spells CASSRQGPTDTQYF. The CDR3 bases are TGTGCCAGCTCAAGACAGGGTCCCACAGATACGCAGTATTTT.

Only one count was recorded for this clone. This chain joins TRBV5-1 and TRBJ2-3; D perhaps matches TRBD1 (6 bases). Germline V gene sequence: CDR1 SGHRS, CDR2 YFSETQ. This CDR3 region has 16 residues. Trimming stripped 0 bases from V and 2 bases from J, with 13 bases between. The CDR3 reads CASSLGVGQYTDTQYF. CDR3 coding DNA: TGCGCCAGCAGCTTGGGGGTAGGACAGTACACAGATACGCAGTATTTT.

The chain employs TRBV7-2 and TRBJ1-5, with a weak D call TRBD1 (5 bases). The germline CDR1 and CDR2 sequences are SGHTA and FQGNSA. V lost 4 bases and J lost 2, with 9 bases in between. The CDR3 extends over 14 amino acids. This CDR3 is CASSYGGGNQPQHF. The DNA for the CDR3 is TGTGCCAGCAGCTACGGGGGGGGCAATCAGCCCCAGCATTTT.

Only one count was recorded for this clone. The J gene is TRBJ2-1, the V gene TRBV6-6, with 7 bases aligning to TRBD2. The CDR3 has 14 residues. Trimming removed 2 bases from V and 7 bases from J; junction bases left unmatched: 5. Germline V gene lookup returns CDR1 MNHNY and CDR2 SVGAGI (reference sequence). The CDR3 DNA reads TGTGCCAGCAGTTACGGCAGGGAGGGGAATGAGCAGTTCTTC. Encoded protein: CASSYGREGNEQFF.

The chain has TRBV11-2 and TRBJ2-5; D is ambiguous. Germline lookup yields CDR1 SGHAT and CDR2 FQNNGV. The CDR3 extends over 11 amino acids. Trimming shortened V by 2 bases and J by 3 bases, and 1 base separated the two germline ends. The CDR3, as DNA: TGTGCCAGCAGCTTAAAAGAGACCCAGTACTTC. This encodes CASSLKETQYF.

The chain joins TRBV7-9 to TRBJ2-3; D not certain. Germline-derived CDR1 and CDR2 are SEHNR and FQNEAQ (reference sequence). With 5 bases removed from V and 4 bases from J, the gap between germline ends came to 10 bases. CDR3 length: 13 amino acids. DNA of the CDR3: TGTGCCAGCAGCCCGGGTGGCGCAGATACGCAGTATTTT. It is translated as CASSPGGADTQYF.

The chain links TRBV7-2 to TRBJ2-1; 8 bases align to TRBD2. CDR1 and CDR2 (germline): SGHTA, FQGNSA. The CDR3 length is 18 residues. V lost 3 bases, J lost 7 bases, and 17 bases stayed unmatched. CDR3 in amino acids: CASSLVPNSGITTNEQFF. Here the CDR3 DNA reads TGTGCCAGCAGCTTGGTACCGAATAGCGGGATCACCACTAATGAGCAGTTCTTC.

The chain links TRBV7-9 to TRBJ2-3; D possibly uses TRBD1 or TRBD2 (5 bases each). Germline values: CDR1 SEHNR, CDR2 FQNEAQ (reference sequence). This CDR3 is built from 15 residues. The V and J ends lost 5 bases and 3 bases respectively, with 15 bases between them. The chain's CDR3 is CASSPTGRATDTQYF. The CDR3 bases are TGTGCCAGCAGCCCCACGGGGCGCGCAACAGATACGCAGTATTTT.

The rearrangement joins TRBV7-8 to TRBJ2-2; 8 positions agree with TRBD1. The CDR3 runs 17 residues. Germline CDR1 SGHVS, CDR2 FQNEAQ. With 3 bases clipped from V and 2 bases from J, the junction kept 8 bases outside the gene matches. The CDR3, as DNA: TGTGCCAGCAGCTTTCCAGGAGGGACAGGCAACACCGGGGAGCTGTTTTTT. It specifies CASSFPGGTGNTGELFF.

This clone was detected a few times. The chain carries TRBV7-3 and TRBJ1-2; 9 bases fit TRBD1. Unmatched junction bases numbered 6, after V lost 3 bases and J lost 7 bases. The germline V gene encodes CDR1 SGHTA and CDR2 FQGTGA. This CDR3 comprises 14 residues. CDR3 sequence (DNA): TGTGCCAGCAGCTTGACAGGGGGGTCGAGTGGCTACACCTTC. It is translated as CASSLTGGSSGYTF.

The CDR3 region has the DNA TGCGCCAGCAGCTTCGGCAGCCAAGAGACCCAGTACTTC. Translated, it gives CASSFGSQETQYF. The gene calls are TRBV5-1 and TRBJ2-5, with D hard to call. Trimming shortened V by 2 bases and J by 1 base, and 6 bases separated the two germline ends. From germline, CDR1 is SGHRS and CDR2 YFSETQ. The CDR3 runs 13 residues.

This clone was detected only a few times. V usage is TRBV2 and J usage is TRBJ2-7; D perhaps matches TRBD2 (5 bases). Germline-derived CDR1 and CDR2 are SNHLY and FYNNEI. The CDR3 is 13 residues long. Trimming removed 0 bases from V and 3 bases from J, with 6 bases in between. CDR3: CASSEARGYEQYF. CDR3 DNA: TGTGCCAGCAGTGAAGCCCGGGGCTACGAGCAGTACTTC.

This sequence joins TRBV5-4 and TRBJ2-7; TRBD2 is a possible D gene (5 bases). Germline V gene lookup returns CDR1 SGHNT and CDR2 YYREEE (reference sequence). The CDR3 has 16 residues. The V and J ends lost 0 bases and 0 bases respectively, with 13 bases between them. CDR3: CASSLGSGLSSYEQYF. The CDR3 nucleotides are TGTGCCAGCAGCTTGGGGAGCGGTCTGAGCTCCTACGAGCAGTACTTC.

The rearrangement links TRBV5-1 to TRBJ2-3; unclear D gene. Trimming shortened V by 0 bases and J by 0 bases, and 11 bases separated the two germline ends. Germline CDR1 reads SGHRS; CDR2 reads YFSETQ. The CDR3 sequence is 16 residues long. The CDR3, as DNA: TGCGCCAGCAGCTTGGGCCAGAGACTTAGCACAGATACGCAGTATTTT. Amino acid sequence: CASSLGQRLSTDTQYF.

The chain carries TRBV7-2 and TRBJ2-7; D remains unclear. Trimming cost V 5 bases and J 0 bases, with 14 bases left between them. Per germline, CDR1 SGHTA and CDR2 FQGNSA. The CDR3 loop spans 15 amino acids. The CDR3 DNA is TGTGCCAGCAGCCTGTCCACGTCGGGCTCCTACGAGCAGTACTTC. Its protein is CASSLSTSGSYEQYF.

CDR3 in amino acids: CASSFGGGGEETQYF. The DNA for the CDR3 is TGTGCCAGCAGCTTCGGGGGCGGGGGAGAGGAGACCCAGTACTTC. The rearrangement uses TRBV7-2 and TRBJ2-5; D perhaps matches TRBD2 (7 bases). The CDR3 runs 15 residues. Germline lookup yields CDR1 SGHTA and CDR2 FQGNSA. V was shortened by 3 bases and J by 5 bases, with 16 bases between the two germline ends.

The V gene is TRBV6-6, the J gene TRBJ1-2; tentative D call: TRBD1 (6 bases). The germline V gene has CDR1 MNHNY and CDR2 SVGAGI (reference sequence). Trimming shortened V by 6 bases and J by 0 bases, and 14 bases separated the two germline ends. This CDR3 spans 15 amino acids. DNA for the CDR3: TGTGCCAGCAGCTCCACAGGGACTTCTAACTATGGCTACACCTTC. The encoded protein is CASSSTGTSNYGYTF.